One sample yielded the 28 T cell receptor beta chains listed below, sequenced in a study of shared clonotypes between healthy human individuals. Generated by immunoSEQ multiplex PCR, the TCRdb table keeps only in-frame clones and is missing some. The table shows some 2,100,000 clones, with 90% to 96% occurring only once. What was sequenced was naive CD4+ T cells sorted from blood. Noted subset: CD45RA+ positively selected. These receptors all stem from a man younger than 35 in good health.

The chain links TRBV2 to TRBJ1-5, with 9 bases that match TRBD1. There are 14 residues in the CDR3. J gave up 2 bases and V 9 bases, and 5 bases lay outside the gene matches. Germline V gene sequence: CDR1 SNHLY, CDR2 FYNNEI. This chain's CDR3 is CASRTGEGNQPQHF. The CDR3 region has the DNA TGTGCCAGTCGGACAGGGGAGGGCAATCAGCCCCAGCATTTT.

The chain couples TRBV9 to TRBJ1-1; D is perhaps TRBD1 (5 bases). Trimming left V 2 bases short and J 5 bases short, with 13 bases between. The CDR3 is made up of 14 amino acids. Germline lookup yields CDR1 SGDLS and CDR2 YYNGEE. The DNA of the CDR3 is TGTGCCAGCAGCGTTCGACGGGACGGGACTGAAGCTTTCTTT. It encodes CASSVRRDGTEAFF.

Worth noting for this clone: Different DNA sequences within this sample yield the same CDR3. This chain joins TRBV30 and TRBJ1-4, with a possible D match to TRBD1 (6 bases). Germline CDR1 is GTSNPN and CDR2 is SVGIG (reference sequence). Trimming left V 2 bases short and J 4 bases short, with 8 bases between. This CDR3 is 13 amino acids long. As DNA, the CDR3 is TGTGCCTGGAGTCCACAGGGTAATGAAAAACTGTTTTTT. Protein: CAWSPQGNEKLFF.

Of note for this clone: Within the sample, other DNA sequences also encode this same CDR3. This sequence joins TRBV5-1 and TRBJ2-7, with D unclear. V lost 5 bases and J lost 2, with 11 bases in between. Per the germline V gene, CDR1 is SGHRS and CDR2 is YFSETQ. CDR3 length equals 13 residues. The CDR3 bases are TGCGCCAGCAGTAGAACGGGCGCCTACGAGCAGTACTTC. It is translated as CASSRTGAYEQYF.

The chain links TRBV6-1 to TRBJ2-1; D unclear. Trimming cost V 3 bases and J 5 bases, with 11 bases left between them. Germline V gene sequence: CDR1 MNHNS, CDR2 SASEGT. The CDR3 sequence is 14 residues long. In nucleotides, the CDR3 is TGTGCCAGCAGTGACTGGACCTTCGACAATGAGCAGTTCTTC. Its protein is CASSDWTFDNEQFF.

This clone was detected only a few times. This chain connects TRBV28 to TRBJ2-7, with D perhaps matching TRBD1 (5 bases). The CDR3 length is 14 residues. Germline loops: CDR1 MDHEN, CDR2 SYDVKM. The V end lost 5 bases, the J end lost 2 bases, and 13 bases lay between the germline ends. CDR3 sequence: CASSPPRGPYEQYF. CDR3 bases: TGTGCCAGCAGTCCCCCTAGGGGCCCCTACGAGCAGTACTTC.

The V and J genes are TRBV5-8 and TRBJ1-1; 7 nucleotides align to TRBD1. V lost 1 base, J lost 4 bases, and 7 bases stayed unmatched. The CDR3 has 15 amino acids. Germline CDR1 SGHTS, CDR2 YDEGEE. CDR3 protein: CASSLYDRAVTEAFF. CDR3 nucleotide sequence: TGTGCCAGCAGCTTGTACGACAGGGCCGTCACTGAAGCTTTCTTT.

The chain employs TRBV10-2 and TRBJ2-3; 11 bases are shared with TRBD2. This CDR3 is 15 amino acids long. The germline gives CDR1 WSHSY, CDR2 SAAADI. V was clipped by 5 bases and J by 5 bases; unmatched bases: 6. This chain's CDR3 is CASSSLAGEVDTQYF. The CDR3 bases are TGCGCCAGCAGTTCACTAGCGGGAGAGGTAGATACGCAGTATTTT.

The rearrangement joins TRBV7-9 to TRBJ1-4, with TRBD1 matching 7 bases. CDR3 length: 19 residues. V shed 5 bases and J 3 bases; nucleotides not matched to a gene: 18. Germline CDR1 reads SEHNR; CDR2 reads FQNEAQ (reference sequence). The CDR3 loop reads CASSPTGRGMGAANEKLFF. Written as DNA, the CDR3 is TGTGCCAGCAGCCCGACTGGCAGGGGGATGGGAGCTGCTAATGAAAAACTGTTTTTT.

The count of this clone is one. The rearrangement joins TRBV30 to TRBJ2-2, with D tentatively TRBD2 (7 bases). Trimming shortened V by 4 bases and J by 4 bases, and 13 bases separated the two germline ends. This CDR3 is 14 amino acids long. CDR1 GTSNPN and CDR2 SVGIG come from the germline V gene (reference sequence). CDR3 DNA: TGTGCCTGGATCGGGGGGCCATTCACCGGGGAGCTGTTTTTT. Translating it yields CAWIGGPFTGELFF.

A single count supports this clone. The V call is TRBV2, the J call TRBJ1-3; D gene unclear. Germline values: CDR1 SNHLY, CDR2 FYNNEI. The CDR3 extends over 14 amino acids. V lost 4 bases and J 1 base, leaving 8 bases between the germline ends. CDR3 nucleotide sequence: TGTGCCAGCAGTGTATCTGGATCTGGAAACACCATATATTTT. Translated, it gives CASSVSGSGNTIYF.

The chain combines TRBV7-9 with TRBJ2-3; 12 bases fit TRBD2. The V and J ends lost 5 bases and 7 bases, in that order; junction bases with no gene match: 10. This CDR3 is built from 16 residues. Germline V gives CDR1 SEHNR, CDR2 FQNEAQ (reference sequence). The CDR3 coding sequence is TGTGCCAGCAGCCGAAGACTAGCGGGAGACGGGAATACGCAGTATTTT. Protein product: CASSRRLAGDGNTQYF.

The chain joins TRBV9 to TRBJ2-3; D may be TRBD1 (5 bases). The length of the CDR3 is 16 residues. Per the germline V gene, CDR1 is SGDLS and CDR2 is YYNGEE. V was clipped by 0 bases and J by 0 bases, with 11 bases between them. The CDR3 region is CASSVGRGASTDTQYF. CDR3 in DNA: TGTGCCAGCAGCGTAGGTAGGGGCGCTAGCACAGATACGCAGTATTTT. Supplemented by reference TRBV9 and TRBJ2-3, the full variable domain reads DSGVTQTPKHLITATGQRVTLRCSPRSGDLSVYWYQQSLDQGLQFLIQYYNGEERAKGNILERFSAQQFPDLHSELNLSSLELGDSALYFCASSVGRGASTDTQYFGPGTRLTVL.

The count of this clone is one. The identical CDR3 is also encoded by other nucleotide sequences in the sample. The chain combines TRBV30 with TRBJ2-2; no definite D call. The germline V gene encodes CDR1 GTSNPN and CDR2 SVGIG (reference sequence). The CDR3 has 13 amino acids. V lost 0 bases and J lost 5, with 7 bases in between. CDR3 coding DNA: TGTGCCTGGAGTGTGCTAGGGACCGGGGAGCTGTTTTTT. Amino acid sequence: CAWSVLGTGELFF.

The chain joins TRBV5-4 to TRBJ2-5; 11 bases agree with TRBD1. Per germline, CDR1 SGHNT and CDR2 YYREEE (reference sequence). With V trimmed by 3 bases and J by 3 bases, 7 bases remained unmatched. CDR3 size: 16 residues. The CDR3 DNA reads as TGTGCCAGCAGCTCGGGACAGGGGGTTTTAAAAGAGACCCAGTACTTC. This translates into CASSSGQGVLKETQYF.

On this clone: In the same sample, other DNA sequences code for this CDR3. The gene calls are TRBV7-9 and TRBJ2-7; D not resolved. The germline V gene encodes CDR1 SEHNR and CDR2 FQNEAQ (reference sequence). The CDR3 covers 11 residues. Trimming cost V 5 bases and J 3 bases, with 5 bases left between them. The CDR3 DNA is TGTGCCAGCAGCCGAAGCTACGAGCAGTACTTC. It translates to CASSRSYEQYF.

The chain recombines TRBV4-1 with TRBJ2-2; the D gene is possibly TRBD2 (5 bases). In germline, CDR1 is MGHRA, CDR2 YSYEKL. V was cut by 4 bases and J by 4 bases, with 13 bases left in between. The length of the CDR3 is 15 residues. DNA for the CDR3: TGCGCCAGCAGCCGCCCGGGTGAGGGCACCGGGGAGCTGTTTTTT. It codes for CASSRPGEGTGELFF.

This CDR3 reads CASSASGPYEQYF. In nucleotides, the CDR3 is TGTGCCAGCAGTGCTAGCGGACCATACGAGCAGTACTTC. This rearrangement joins TRBV25-1 to TRBJ2-7, with 7 bases identical to TRBD2. There are 13 residues in the CDR3. Germline-derived CDR1 and CDR2 are MGHDK and SYGVNS. V shed 4 bases, J shed 4 bases, and the junction held 4 bases outside the gene matches.

The chain uses TRBV5-8 and TRBJ1-1; maybe TRBD1 (6 bases). The CDR3 length is 13 residues. Germline V lookup: CDR1 SGHTS, CDR2 YDEGEE. Trimming left V 0 bases short and J 3 bases short, with 6 bases between. The CDR3 DNA follows: TGTGCCAGCAGCTTGGACAGGGACACTGAAGCTTTCTTT. Translating it yields CASSLDRDTEAFF.

The gene calls are TRBV27 and TRBJ1-6; 8 bases are shared with TRBD1. The CDR3 is made up of 16 amino acids. Germline assignment: CDR1 MNHEY and CDR2 SMNVEV (reference sequence). With V trimmed by 5 bases and J by 3 bases, 6 bases remained unmatched. DNA of the CDR3: TGTGCCAGCAGTCCGGACAGGGAGATCTATAATTCACCCCTCCACTTT. It translates to CASSPDREIYNSPLHF.

The CDR3 nucleotides read TGTGCCAGCAGCTTAGAAGCTGGGGGGATCGGCAATGAGCAGTTCTTC. Protein sequence: CASSLEAGGIGNEQFF. This rearrangement joins TRBV7-9 to TRBJ2-1; TRBD2 is a possible D gene (6 bases). Germline lookup yields CDR1 SEHNR and CDR2 FQNEAQ (reference sequence). There are 16 residues in the CDR3. Trimming stripped 1 base from V and 6 bases from J, with 16 bases between.

This chain joins TRBV5-4 and TRBJ1-1; 10 nucleotides line up with TRBD1. Germline V gives CDR1 SGHNT, CDR2 YYREEE (reference sequence). Unmatched junction bases numbered 7, after V lost 3 bases and J lost 8 bases. CDR3 length: 14 residues. In nucleotides, the CDR3 is TGTGCCAGCAGCTCGACAGGGGGCGCATTGGAAGCTTTCTTT. It codes for CASSSTGGALEAFF.

V gene TRBV2 combines with J gene TRBJ2-5; 7 bases map to TRBD1. This CDR3 comprises 17 residues. V lost 6 bases to trimming and J lost 5 bases; unmatched junction nucleotides: 18. Per germline, CDR1 SNHLY and CDR2 FYNNEI. The CDR3 loop is CASSRQGIGNPSETQYF. In nucleotides, the CDR3 is TGTGCCAGCAGCAGACAGGGAATAGGAAACCCGTCGGAGACCCAGTACTTC.

This chain links TRBV4-1 with TRBJ1-5; 7 bases are a match to TRBD1. Germline V gene data show CDR1 as MGHRA and CDR2 as YSYEKL. V lost 6 bases and J lost 2; bases outside the gene matches: 25. The CDR3 spans 21 residues. CDR3 bases: TGCGCCAGCAGTCCATGGGTTTCACCGGGACAGATTTTAGAGGGCAATCAGCCCCAGCATTTT. Translating it yields CASSPWVSPGQILEGNQPQHF.

The V gene is TRBV6-1, the J gene TRBJ1-2; D remains ambiguous. The CDR3 length is 13 residues. Trimming shortened V by 2 bases and J by 7 bases, and 11 bases separated the two germline ends. Germline CDR1 reads MNHNS; CDR2 reads SASEGT. The CDR3 nucleotides read TGTGCCAGCAGTGAACCCGGCGCAGGTGGCTACACCTTC. Translating gives CASSEPGAGGYTF.

This chain connects TRBV11-2 to TRBJ2-7; 8 nucleotides agree with TRBD1. This CDR3 has 17 amino acids. Losses at the gene ends were 2 bases for V and 4 bases for J; bases not matched to a gene: 13. Germline assignment: CDR1 SGHAT and CDR2 FQNNGV. DNA of the CDR3: TGTGCCAGCAGCTTAAGTATGTCGCAGGGGGCGGGATACGAGCAGTACTTC. Translated, it gives CASSLSMSQGAGYEQYF.

This rearrangement joins TRBV6-6 to TRBJ2-7, with TRBD1 identical over 8 bases. The V and J ends lost 5 bases and 3 bases, in that order; junction bases with no gene match: 6. Germline V lookup: CDR1 MNHNY, CDR2 SVGAGI (reference sequence). The length of the CDR3 is 14 residues. This CDR3 reads CASSGQGIGYEQYF. For the CDR3, the DNA is TGTGCCAGCAGTGGACAGGGTATAGGCTACGAGCAGTACTTC.

This rearrangement joins TRBV2 to TRBJ2-2; D uncertain. The germline CDR1 and CDR2 sequences are SNHLY and FYNNEI. Trimming removed 6 bases from V and 5 bases from J, with 10 bases in between. This CDR3 contains 13 residues. For the CDR3, the DNA is TGTGCCAGCAGCCTCTCGGCTACCGGGGAGCTGTTTTTT. Amino acids: CASSLSATGELFF. The variable domain in full, with the rest retrieved from reference TRBV2 and TRBJ2-2, is EPEVTQTPSHQVTQMGQEVILRCVPISNHLYFYWYRQILGQKVEFLVSFYNNEISEKSEIFDDQFSVERPDGSNFTLKIRSTKLEDSAMYFCASSLSATGELFFGEGSRLTVL.